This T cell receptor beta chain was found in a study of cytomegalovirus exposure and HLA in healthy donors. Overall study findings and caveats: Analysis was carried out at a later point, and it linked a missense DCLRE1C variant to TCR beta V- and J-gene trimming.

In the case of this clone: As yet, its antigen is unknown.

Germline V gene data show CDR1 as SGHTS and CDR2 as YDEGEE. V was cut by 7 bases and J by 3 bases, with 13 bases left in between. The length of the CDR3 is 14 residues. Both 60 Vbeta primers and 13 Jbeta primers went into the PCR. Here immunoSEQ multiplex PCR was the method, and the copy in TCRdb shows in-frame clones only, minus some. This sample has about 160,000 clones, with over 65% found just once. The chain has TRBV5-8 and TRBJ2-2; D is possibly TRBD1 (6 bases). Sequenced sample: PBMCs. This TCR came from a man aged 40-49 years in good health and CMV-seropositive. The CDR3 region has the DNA TGTGCCAGCTTTACAGGGCTAGACACCGGGGAGCTGTTTTTT. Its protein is CASFTGLDTGELFF.